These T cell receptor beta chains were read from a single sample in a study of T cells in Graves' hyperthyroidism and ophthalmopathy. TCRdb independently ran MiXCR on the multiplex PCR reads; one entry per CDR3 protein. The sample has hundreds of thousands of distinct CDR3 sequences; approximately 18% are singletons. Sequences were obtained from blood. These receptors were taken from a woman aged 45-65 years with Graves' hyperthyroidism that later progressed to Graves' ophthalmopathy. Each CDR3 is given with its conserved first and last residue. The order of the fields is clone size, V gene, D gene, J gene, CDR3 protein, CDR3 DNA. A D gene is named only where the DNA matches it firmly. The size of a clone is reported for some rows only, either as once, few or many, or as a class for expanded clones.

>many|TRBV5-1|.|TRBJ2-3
CASSLVQGVADTQYF
TGCGCCAGCAGCTTGGTTCAGGGAGTGGCAGATACGCAGTATTTT
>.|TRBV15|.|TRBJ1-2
CATSRGPGNYGYTF
TGTGCCACCAGCAGAGGCCCAGGGAACTATGGCTACACCTTC
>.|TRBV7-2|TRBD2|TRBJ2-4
CASSLVVGRGGAKNIQYF
TGTGCCAGCAGCTTAGTGGTCGGGCGGGGGGGGGCCAAAAACATTCAGTACTTC
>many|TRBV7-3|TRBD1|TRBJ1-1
CASSPTGMDTEAFF
TGTGCCAGCAGCCCGACAGGGATGGACACTGAAGCTTTCTTT
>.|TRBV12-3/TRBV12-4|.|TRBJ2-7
CASSLLQDYEQYF
TGTGCCAGCAGTTTACTGCAAGACTACGAGCAGTACTTC
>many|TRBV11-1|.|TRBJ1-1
CASSSPGDPRRTEAFF
TGTGCCAGCAGCTCCCCGGGGGACCCCAGGCGGACTGAAGCTTTCTTT
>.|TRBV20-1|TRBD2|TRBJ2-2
CSAREAGGTGELFF
TGCAGTGCTAGAGAGGCCGGGGGGACCGGGGAGCTGTTTTTT
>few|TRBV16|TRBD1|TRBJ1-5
CASSPPGQLISNSNQPQHF
TGTGCCAGCAGCCCCCCGGGACAGCTTATATCAAATAGCAATCAGCCCCAGCATTTT
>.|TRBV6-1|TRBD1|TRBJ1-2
CASLRPGQGSGGYTF
TGTGCCAGCCTGAGACCGGGACAGGGGAGTGGTGGCTACACCTTC
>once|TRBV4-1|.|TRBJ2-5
CASSQDRAAYQETQYF
TGCGCCAGCAGCCAAGATCGTGCAGCCTACCAAGAGACCCAGTACTTC
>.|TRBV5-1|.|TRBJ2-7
CASSLEGPPLYEQYF
TGCGCCAGCAGCTTGGAGGGACCGCCGCTCTACGAGCAGTACTTC
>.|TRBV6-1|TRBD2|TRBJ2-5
CASSEGETSGGWDAETQYF
TGTGCCAGCAGTGAAGGGGAGACTAGCGGGGGGTGGGACGCAGAGACCCAGTACTTC
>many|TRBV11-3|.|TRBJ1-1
CASSFNMNTEAFF
TGTGCCAGCAGCTTTAACATGAACACTGAAGCTTTCTTT
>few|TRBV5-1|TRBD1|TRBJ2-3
CASRGTDSTDTQYF
TGCGCCAGCAGAGGGACAGATAGCACAGATACGCAGTATTTT
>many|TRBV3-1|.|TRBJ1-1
CASSPMDRNTEAFF
TGTGCCAGCAGCCCCATGGACAGAAACACTGAAGCTTTCTTT
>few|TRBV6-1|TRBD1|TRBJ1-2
CASSREGAWGYTF
TGTGCCAGCAGTCGCGAGGGGGCGTGGGGCTACACCTTC
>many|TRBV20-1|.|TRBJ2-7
CSAPDFSYEQYF
TGCAGTGCCCCTGACTTCTCCTACGAGCAGTACTTC
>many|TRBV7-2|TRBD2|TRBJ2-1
CASSLELAAYNEQFF
TGTGCCAGCAGCTTAGAACTAGCGGCCTACAATGAGCAGTTCTTC
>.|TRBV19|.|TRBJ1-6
CASRGSGSPLHF
TGTGCCAGTAGGGGTTCTGGATCACCCCTCCACTTT
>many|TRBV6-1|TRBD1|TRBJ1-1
CASRPGTDGSTEAFF
TGTGCCAGCAGACCCGGGACAGACGGTAGCACTGAAGCTTTCTTT
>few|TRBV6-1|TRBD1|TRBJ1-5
CASKDRDQDNQPQHF
TGTGCCAGCAAAGACAGGGATCAGGACAATCAGCCCCAGCATTTT
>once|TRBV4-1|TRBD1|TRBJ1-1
CASSQVGTDTEAFF
TGCGCCAGCAGCCAAGTCGGGACAGACACTGAAGCTTTCTTT
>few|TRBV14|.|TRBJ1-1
CASSPYGQAQAFF
TGTGCCAGCAGCCCCTACGGGCAGGCCCAAGCTTTCTTT
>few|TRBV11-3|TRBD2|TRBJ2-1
CASCFSGGKYNGQFF
TGTGCCAGCTGTTTTAGCGGGGGGAAGTACAATGGGCAGTTCTTC
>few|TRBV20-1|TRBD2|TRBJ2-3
CSARGTSGGISTDTQYF
TGCAGTGCTAGGGGGACTAGCGGGGGGATAAGCACAGATACGCAGTATTTT
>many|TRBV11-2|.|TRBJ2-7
CASFTGRGYEQYF
TGTGCCAGCTTCACGGGCCGGGGGTACGAGCAGTACTTC
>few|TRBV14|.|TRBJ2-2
CASSQDRRFTGELFF
TGTGCCAGCAGCCAAGATAGACGCTTCACCGGGGAGCTGTTTTTT
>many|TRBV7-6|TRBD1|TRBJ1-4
CASSSGTGGAGEKLFF
TGTGCCAGCAGCTCCGGGACAGGGGGCGCCGGAGAAAAACTGTTTTTT
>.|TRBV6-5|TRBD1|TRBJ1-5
CASSSQGAGNQPQHF
TGTGCCAGCAGTTCCCAGGGGGCGGGCAATCAGCCCCAGCATTTT
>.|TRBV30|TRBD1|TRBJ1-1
CASIRPPDRGMMNTEAFF
TGTGCCTCTATTCGCCCCCCGGACAGGGGAATGATGAACACTGAAGCTTTCTTT
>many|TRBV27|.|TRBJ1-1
CASSLLDRYDTEAFF
TGTGCCAGCAGTTTGTTGGACAGATACGACACTGAAGCTTTCTTT
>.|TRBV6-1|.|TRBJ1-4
CASSRDIGEKLFF
TGTGCCAGCAGTCGGGACATAGGTGAAAAACTGTTTTTT
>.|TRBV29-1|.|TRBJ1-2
CSVDGWSYGYTF
TGCAGCGTTGATGGTTGGAGCTATGGCTACACCTTC
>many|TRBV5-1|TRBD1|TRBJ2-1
CASRRTGSYNEQFF
TGCGCCAGCAGACGGACAGGGTCCTACAATGAGCAGTTCTTC
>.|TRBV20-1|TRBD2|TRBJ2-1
CSAGSGGAAYNEQFF
TGCAGTGCCGGAAGCGGGGGGGCAGCCTACAATGAGCAGTTCTTC
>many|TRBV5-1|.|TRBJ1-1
CASSPQGPNTEAFF
TGCGCCAGCAGCCCACAGGGCCCGAACACTGAAGCTTTCTTT
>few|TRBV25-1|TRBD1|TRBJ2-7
CASSEETGAYEQYF
TGTGCCAGCAGTGAAGAGACAGGGGCCTACGAGCAGTACTTC
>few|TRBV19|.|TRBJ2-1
CASSLQVGSYNEQFF
TGTGCCAGTAGTCTCCAGGTGGGGTCGTACAATGAGCAGTTCTTC
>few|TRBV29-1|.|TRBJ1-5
CSVGFPNQPQHF
TGCAGCGTTGGGTTCCCAAATCAGCCCCAGCATTTT
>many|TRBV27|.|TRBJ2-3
CASRTALEFPTDTQYF
TGTGCCAGCAGGACAGCCCTAGAGTTCCCCACAGATACGCAGTATTTT
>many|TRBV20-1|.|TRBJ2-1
CSASHRDEQFF
TGCAGTGCTAGCCACAGGGATGAGCAGTTCTTC
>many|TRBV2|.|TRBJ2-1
CASSDLASYNEQFF
TGTGCCAGCAGTGACTTAGCCTCCTACAATGAGCAGTTCTTC
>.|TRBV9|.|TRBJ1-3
CASSARDAGNTIYF
TGTGCCAGCAGCGCCCGGGACGCTGGAAACACCATATATTTT
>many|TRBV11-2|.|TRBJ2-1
CASSLWGAHYNEQFF
TGTGCCAGCAGCTTATGGGGGGCCCACTACAATGAGCAGTTCTTC
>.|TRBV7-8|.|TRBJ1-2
CASSYPRRGLGNYGYTF
TGTGCCAGCAGCTACCCCAGGAGGGGGTTGGGAAACTATGGCTACACCTTC
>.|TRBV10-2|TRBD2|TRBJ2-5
CASSASGKQETQYF
TGCGCCAGCAGTGCTAGCGGGAAACAAGAGACCCAGTACTTC